This T cell receptor beta chain was profiled in a study of naive and memory T cell subsets. Four PCR rounds used nested alpha and beta constant region primers plus the SP2 primer. Reverse transcription of blood and skin TCR RNA was primed at alpha and beta constant regions. Each CDR3 protein is one row after TCRdb ran MiXCR on the 5' RACE reads. The table records some 60,000 distinct CDR3 sequences, 6% to 8.5% of them present only once. This CDR3 contains 13 residues. CDR1 is LGHNA, CDR2 YSLEER, per germline. V lost 0 bases to trimming and J lost 8 bases, with 11 bases between them. The library had UMIs added by 3' ligation of an oligonucleotide to TCR cDNA. Whole-blood samples were under 3 ml of peripheral blood from healthy adult volunteers. This clonotype turned up a few times.

V and J are TRBV4-3 and TRBJ2-7; D unresolved. The clonotype originates from a female donor in good health. CDR3 DNA sequence: TGCGCCAGCAGCCAAGATTTTGCCGGTCAGCAGTACTTC. Translating gives CASSQDFAGQQYF.